This T cell receptor (beta chain) came from a study of shared clonotypes between healthy human individuals. Trimming removed 0 bases at V and 5 bases at J, with 7 bases between. Germline assignment: CDR1 SEHNR and CDR2 FQNEAQ (reference sequence). The CDR3 contains 13 residues. The donors, all of them Caucasian adults, lived in Nashville, Tennessee. A note on this clone: Its antigen is currently unknown.

In the authors' workflow: From ImmunoSEQ came sequences covering only the junction and carrying no quality scores, so filtering differed. The method was immunoSEQ multiplex PCR; TCRdb's version includes in-frame clones alone and lacks a portion of them. V, J and clone size are those of that table, while D and trimming were read from the DNA. The table lists under 1,100,000 clones, roughly 75% of them singletons. Notes on the study in general: Blood was the only sampled material, and tissue repertoires likely differ.

The source material was memory CD4+ T cells sorted from blood. Stated subset: CD45RA-negative fraction. This TCR was sampled from a man between 18 and 29 years old in good health. This chain links TRBV7-9 with TRBJ2-5; D is perhaps TRBD2 (5 bases). The CDR3 protein is CASSLASVETQYF. The CDR3 coding sequence is TGTGCCAGCAGCTTAGCTAGCGTGGAGACCCAGTACTTC.